These T cell receptor beta chains were read from a single sample in a study of blood T cell repertoires in COVID-19. The table came from immunoSEQ multiplex PCR; TCRdb's copy has only in-frame clones and leaves some out. The sample carries about 320,000 clones, 90% recorded once. Sample: PBMCs or T cells enriched from blood (not recorded which). The receptors originated from a woman younger than 45 who had been exposed to COVID-19. The CDR3 runs from the conserved cysteine through the conserved F or W. Fields, in order: J gene, D gene, V gene, clone size, CDR3 protein, CDR3 DNA. A D gene is named only where the DNA matches it firmly. Size values are once, few and many counts, or a class for expanded clones, and some rows have none.

>TRBJ2-7|NA|TRBV7-6|NA
CASSSGTDEQYF
TGTGCCAGCAGCTCAGGGACTGACGAGCAGTACTTC
>TRBJ2-7|NA|TRBV27|NA
CASSFQGWHEQYF
TGTGCCAGCAGTTTCCAGGGCTGGCACGAGCAGTACTTC
>TRBJ2-6|TRBD1|TRBV19|NA
CASSSKRDRGSGANVLTF
TGTGCCAGTAGTAGCAAAAGGGACAGGGGGTCTGGGGCCAACGTCCTGACTTTC
>TRBJ2-2|NA|TRBV7-2|NA
CASSPRNRATNTGELFF
TGTGCCAGCAGCCCCCGAAACAGGGCTACGAACACCGGGGAGCTGTTTTTT
>TRBJ1-2|NA|TRBV6-2/TRBV6-3|few
CASTPNGSPGYGYTF
TGTGCCAGCACCCCTAACGGGAGCCCTGGCTATGGCTACACCTTC
>TRBJ1-1|NA|TRBV6-5|NA
CASAYLGESEAFF
TGTGCCAGCGCTTACCTGGGAGAGAGTGAAGCTTTCTTT
>TRBJ1-2|TRBD1|TRBV5-1|NA
CASSLVQGEYYTF
TGCGCCAGCAGCTTGGTTCAGGGGGAGTACTACACCTTC
>TRBJ2-3|NA|TRBV5-1|NA
CASSLQALSTDTQYF
TGCGCCAGCAGCTTACAGGCCCTTAGCACAGATACGCAGTATTTT
>TRBJ1-1|TRBD1|TRBV29-1|NA
CSGGQLNTEAFF
TGCAGCGGGGGACAGTTGAACACTGAAGCTTTCTTT
>TRBJ2-7|TRBD1|TRBV19|NA
CASSLGTASYEQYF
TGTGCCAGTAGCCTAGGGACAGCCAGCTACGAGCAGTACTTC
>TRBJ1-1|NA|TRBV11-2|once
CASSLEGGVGSEAFF
TGTGCCAGCAGCTTAGAAGGCGGAGTCGGGTCTGAAGCTTTCTTT